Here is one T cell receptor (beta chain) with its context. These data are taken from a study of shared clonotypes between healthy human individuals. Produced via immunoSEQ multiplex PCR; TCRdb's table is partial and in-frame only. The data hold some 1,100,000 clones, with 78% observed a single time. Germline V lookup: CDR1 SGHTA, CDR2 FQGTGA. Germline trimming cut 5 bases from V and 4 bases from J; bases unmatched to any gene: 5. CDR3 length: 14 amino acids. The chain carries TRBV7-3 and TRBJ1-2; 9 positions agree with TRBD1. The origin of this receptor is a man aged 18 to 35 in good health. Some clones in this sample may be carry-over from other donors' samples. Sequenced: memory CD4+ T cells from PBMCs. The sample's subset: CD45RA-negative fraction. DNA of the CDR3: TGTGCCAGCAGCCCCGGGACAGGGACCTATGGCTACACCTTC. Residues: CASSPGTGTYGYTF.